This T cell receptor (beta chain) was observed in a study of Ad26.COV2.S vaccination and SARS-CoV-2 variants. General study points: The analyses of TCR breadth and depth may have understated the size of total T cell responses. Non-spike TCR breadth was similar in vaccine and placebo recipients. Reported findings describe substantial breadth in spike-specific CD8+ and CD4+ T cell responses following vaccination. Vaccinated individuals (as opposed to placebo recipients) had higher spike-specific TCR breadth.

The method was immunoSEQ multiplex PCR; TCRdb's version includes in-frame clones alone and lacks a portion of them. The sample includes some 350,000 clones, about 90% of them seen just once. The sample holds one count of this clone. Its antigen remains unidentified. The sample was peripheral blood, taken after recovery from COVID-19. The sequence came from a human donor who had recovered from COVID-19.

The CDR3 loop reads CASSIKGQGSTEAFF. CDR3 nucleotides: TGTGCCAGTAGTATTAAGGGACAGGGCTCGACTGAAGCTTTCTTT. The chain couples TRBV19 to TRBJ1-1; 9 bases fit TRBD1. The CDR3 spans 15 residues. Trimming at V came to 3 bases and at J to 5 bases, leaving 7 bases not matched to a gene. Germline CDR1 is LNHDA and CDR2 is SQIVND (reference sequence).